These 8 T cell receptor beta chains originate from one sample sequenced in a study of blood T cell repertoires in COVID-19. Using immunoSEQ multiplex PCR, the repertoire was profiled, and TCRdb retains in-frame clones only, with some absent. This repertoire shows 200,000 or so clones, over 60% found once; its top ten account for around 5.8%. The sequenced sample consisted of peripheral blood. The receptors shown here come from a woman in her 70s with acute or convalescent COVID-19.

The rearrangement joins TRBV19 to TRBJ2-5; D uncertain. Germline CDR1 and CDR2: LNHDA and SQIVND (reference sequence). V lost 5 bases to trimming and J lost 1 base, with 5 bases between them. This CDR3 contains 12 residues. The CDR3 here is CASSRLQETQYF. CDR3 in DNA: TGTGCCAGTAGTCGTCTCCAAGAGACCCAGTACTTC. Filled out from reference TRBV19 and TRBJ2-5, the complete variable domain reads DGGITQSPKYLFRKEGQNVTLSCEQNLNHDAMYWYRQDPGQGLRLIYYSQIVNDFQKGDIAEGYSVSREKKESFPLTVTSAQKNPTAFYLCASSRLQETQYFGPGTRLLVL.

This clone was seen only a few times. The CDR3: CASRQLLAGTQYF. CDR3 nucleotide sequence: TGTGCCAGCAGGCAATTACTAGCGGGAACGCAGTATTTT. The chain carries TRBV11-2 and TRBJ2-3; 10 bases are a match to TRBD2. The CDR3 is 13 amino acids. The junction had 6 bases not matched to a gene; V was cut back by 6 bases and J by 9 bases. Per the germline V gene, CDR1 is SGHAT and CDR2 is FQNNGV.

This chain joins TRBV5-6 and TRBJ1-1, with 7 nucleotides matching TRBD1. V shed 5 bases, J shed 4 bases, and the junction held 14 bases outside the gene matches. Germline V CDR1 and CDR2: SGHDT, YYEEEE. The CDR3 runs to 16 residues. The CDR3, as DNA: TGTGCCAGCAGTCGGTTGCCAAGACAGGGCGGCACTGAAGCTTTCTTT. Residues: CASSRLPRQGGTEAFF.

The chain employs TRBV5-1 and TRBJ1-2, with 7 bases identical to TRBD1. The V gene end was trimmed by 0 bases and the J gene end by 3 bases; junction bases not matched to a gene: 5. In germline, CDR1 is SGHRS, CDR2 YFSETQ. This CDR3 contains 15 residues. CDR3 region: CASSLGLQGYYGYTF. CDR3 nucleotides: TGCGCCAGCAGCTTGGGACTACAGGGGTACTATGGCTACACCTTC.

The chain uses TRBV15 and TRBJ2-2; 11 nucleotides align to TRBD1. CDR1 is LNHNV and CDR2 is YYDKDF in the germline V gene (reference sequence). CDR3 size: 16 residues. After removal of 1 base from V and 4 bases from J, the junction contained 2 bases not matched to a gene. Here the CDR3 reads CATSRGGTGGTGELFF. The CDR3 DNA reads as TGTGCCACCAGCAGAGGGGGGACAGGGGGCACCGGGGAGCTGTTTTTT.

CDR3 in DNA: TGTGCCAGCAGCATTCAACGGGAGGGAGAGCAGTTCTTC. Protein product: CASSIQREGEQFF. This rearrangement joins TRBV9 to TRBJ2-1, with 8 bases identical to TRBD2. From germline, CDR1 is SGDLS and CDR2 YYNGEE. The junction had 7 bases not matched to a gene; V was cut back by 4 bases and J by 10 bases. CDR3 length: 13 residues.

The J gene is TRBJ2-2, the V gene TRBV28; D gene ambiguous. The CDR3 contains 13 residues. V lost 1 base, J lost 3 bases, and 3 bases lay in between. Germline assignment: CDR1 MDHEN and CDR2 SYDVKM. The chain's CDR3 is CASSLSYTGELFF. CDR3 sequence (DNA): TGTGCCAGCAGTTTATCGTACACCGGGGAGCTGTTTTTT.

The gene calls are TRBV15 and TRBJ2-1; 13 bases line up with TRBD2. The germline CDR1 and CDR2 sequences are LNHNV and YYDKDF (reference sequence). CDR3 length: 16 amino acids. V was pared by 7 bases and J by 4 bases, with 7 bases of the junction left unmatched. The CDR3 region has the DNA TGTGCCACCAAGGCCCCGACTAGCGGGGGGTACAATGAGCAGTTCTTC. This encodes CATKAPTSGGYNEQFF. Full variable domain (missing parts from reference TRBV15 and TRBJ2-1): DAMVIQNPRYQVTQFGKPVTLSCSQTLNHNVMYWYQQKSSQAPKLLFHYYDKDFNNEADTPDNFQSRRPNTSFCFLDIRSPGLGDTAMYLCATKAPTSGGYNEQFFGPGTRLTVL.